This T cell receptor beta chain stems from a study of T-cell memory formation after mild COVID-19. Study-wide results and limits: CD4+ contracting clones lay mainly in CM and EM, CD8+ ones in EMRA. Clones contracting over day 15 to 85 were CD4/CD8 balanced, with later expanders leaning CD4+.

Germline assignment: CDR1 SGHRS and CDR2 YFSETQ. CDR3 size: 15 residues. V was clipped by 0 bases and J by 6 bases; unmatched bases: 6. To note about this clonotype: Its antigen remains unknown.

Libraries for TCRalpha and TCRbeta carried sample barcodes and unique molecular identifiers via 5'RACE. TCRdb independently ran MiXCR on the 5' RACE reads; one entry per CDR3 protein. Counted here are 350,000 to 450,000 distinct CDR3 sequences, around an eighth occurring once; the ten biggest clones make up 20% to 25%. The sequence was collected from a man between 18 and 29 years old who had mild COVID-19 (a few samples of this study predate the infection). Cell type and time point are not known. The gene calls are TRBV5-1 and TRBJ2-1; TRBD2 matches 7 bases. Sample: PBMCs or a T cell subset sorted from them (not recorded which). The CDR3 region is CASSLEGRGSNEQFF. CDR3 DNA: TGCGCCAGCAGCTTGGAGGGGCGGGGGAGCAATGAGCAGTTCTTC.